One and the same sample provided the 22 T cell receptor beta chains below, sequenced in a study of identical twins. A single record per CDR3 protein comes from TCRdb applying MiXCR to the 5' RACE reads. The sample holds 200,000 to 250,000 distinct CDR3 sequences, 5.5% to 7.5% seen once. These data were also filed under a second study, of T cells expressing NK-cell markers.

Input material: CD8+ T cells sorted from blood. The receptors come from a woman under 30 in good health.

This clonotype was recorded many times. The rearrangement uses TRBV29-1 and TRBJ2-7; 7 nucleotides align to TRBD1. The germline CDR1 and CDR2 sequences are SQVTM and ANQGSEA. Trimming took 0 bases from V and 2 from J; bases not matched to a gene: 1. The CDR3 runs to 13 residues. The DNA for the CDR3 is TGCAGCGTTGAAGAGGGACAGACCTACGAGCAGTACTTC. This translates into CSVEEGQTYEQYF.

CDR3: CASSPGQEGSYEQYF. Here the CDR3 DNA reads TGTGCCAGCAGCCCCGGGCAGGAGGGGTCCTACGAGCAGTACTTC. The chain is built from TRBV11-2 and TRBJ2-7; a weak D match, TRBD2 (6 bases). The CDR3 spans 15 residues. In germline, CDR1 is SGHAT, CDR2 FQNNGV. V was trimmed by 5 bases and J by 1 base, leaving 15 bases between them.

The chain carries TRBV7-2 and TRBJ2-7; TRBD1 matches at 8 bases. Trimming took 4 bases from V and 4 from J; bases not matched to a gene: 6. Germline CDR1 and CDR2: SGHTA and FQGNSA. There are 14 residues in the CDR3. This CDR3 reads CASSSGGGGYEQYF. DNA of the CDR3: TGTGCCAGCAGCTCAGGGGGCGGTGGTTACGAGCAGTACTTC.

The genes are TRBV6-5 and TRBJ2-1; 8 bases are shared with TRBD2. The length of the CDR3 is 17 residues. The V gene end was trimmed by 6 bases and the J gene end by 7 bases; junction bases not matched to a gene: 17. Germline V gene data show CDR1 as MNHEY and CDR2 as SVGAGI. CDR3 bases: TGTGCCAGCAGGTCCTCTACTCGGAGCGGGAGTTTTAATGAGCAGTTCTTC. Its translation: CASRSSTRSGSFNEQFF.

This clonotype occurred many times. The V and J genes are TRBV9 and TRBJ2-1; 8 bases fit TRBD2. The CDR3 extends over 14 amino acids. J gave up 6 bases and V 3 bases, and 5 bases lay outside the gene matches. Germline V CDR1 and CDR2: SGDLS, YYNGEE. The CDR3 is CASSEAGGANEQFF. The CDR3 nucleotides read TGTGCCAGCAGCGAAGCCGGGGGGGCCAATGAGCAGTTCTTC.

This clonotype was detected many times. The chain joins TRBV14 to TRBJ1-1; D is uncertain. Trimming took 4 bases from V and 4 from J, leaving 10 bases between them. There are 13 residues in the CDR3. Germline V gene lookup returns CDR1 SGHDN and CDR2 FVKESK. The CDR3 sequence: CASSPVIGTEAFF. The DNA of the CDR3 is TGTGCCAGCAGCCCCGTCATAGGCACTGAAGCTTTCTTT. Full variable domain (outside the CDR3, taken from reference TRBV14 and TRBJ1-1): EAGVTQFPSHSVIEKGQTVTLRCDPISGHDNLYWYRRVMGKEIKFLLHFVKESKQDESGMPNNRFLAERTGGTYSTLKVQPAELEDSGVYFCASSPVIGTEAFFGQGTRLTVV.

This clonotype was recorded a few times. This rearrangement joins TRBV7-2 to TRBJ1-1; D gene uncertain. Germline V lookup: CDR1 SGHTA, CDR2 FQGNSA. V shed 2 bases and J shed 0 bases, with 7 bases lying between them. The CDR3 has 14 amino acids. The CDR3 loop is CASSLWSMNTEAFF. The DNA of the CDR3 is TGTGCCAGCAGCTTATGGAGCATGAACACTGAAGCTTTCTTT. Variable domain in full (rest from reference TRBV7-2 and TRBJ1-1): GAGVSQSPSNKVTEKGKDVELRCDPISGHTALYWYRQSLGQGLEFLIYFQGNSAPDKSGLPSDRFSAERTGGSVSTLTIQRTQQEDSAVYLCASSLWSMNTEAFFGQGTRLTVV.

V is TRBV29-1 and J is TRBJ2-1, with D possibly being TRBD1 (5 bases). Germline CDR1 and CDR2: SQVTM and ANQGSEA. This CDR3 has 16 amino acids. V shed 2 bases and J shed 7 bases, with 21 bases lying between them. CDR3 loop: CSVEPPLGDGWNEQFF. The CDR3 bases are TGCAGCGTTGAACCCCCCCTAGGGGATGGGTGGAATGAGCAGTTCTTC.

In this sample, this clonotype turned up a few times. This chain joins TRBV20-1 and TRBJ1-1; D remains unclear. V dropped 3 bases and J dropped 4 bases, with 6 bases sitting between them. The CDR3 totals 11 residues. Germline V gene sequence: CDR1 DFQATT, CDR2 SNEGSKA (reference sequence). In DNA form, the CDR3 reads TGCAGTGCTAGGGGTAGCACTGAAGCTTTCTTT. Protein: CSARGSTEAFF.

There are a few counts of this clonotype. The CDR3 nucleotides read TGTGCCAGCAGTTACCAGTTTGACAGGGGAAACACTGAAGCTTTCTTT. Encoded protein: CASSYQFDRGNTEAFF. V gene TRBV6-2 or TRBV6-3 combines with J gene TRBJ1-1; TRBD1 matches 8 bases. The germline V gene encodes CDR1 MNHEY and CDR2 SVGEGT. Trimming cost V 2 bases and J 2 bases; bases outside gene matches: 7. The CDR3 loop spans 16 amino acids.

The table lists this clonotype with many counts. V gene TRBV3-1 combines with J gene TRBJ2-7; D might be TRBD1 or TRBD2, each matching 6 bases. The CDR3 is 10 amino acids. Trimming cost V 10 bases and J 6 bases, with 10 bases left between them. Germline V lookup: CDR1 LGHDT, CDR2 YNNKEL (reference sequence). CDR3 amino acids: CATGALEQYF. The DNA of the CDR3 is TGTGCCACGGGGGCGCTCGAGCAGTACTTC.

This clonotype has a handful of counts. This chain joins TRBV5-1 and TRBJ2-1, with 14 bases fitting TRBD2. The CDR3 contains 16 residues. V shed 0 bases and J 8 bases; nucleotides not matched to a gene: 4. The germline V gene encodes CDR1 SGHRS and CDR2 YFSETQ. Written as DNA, the CDR3 is TGCGCCAGCAGCTTGGCGGGACTAGCGGGAGCCTATGAGCAGTTCTTC. It encodes CASSLAGLAGAYEQFF.

The table lists this clonotype with a few counts. The V call is TRBV25-1, the J call TRBJ2-5, with 9 nucleotides matching TRBD1. The CDR3 totals 16 residues. V shed 4 bases and J 1 base; nucleotides not matched to a gene: 7. CDR1 and CDR2 from the germline V gene are MGHDK and SYGVNS. The CDR3 DNA sequence: TGTGCCAGCAGTGCAACGGGACAGGGCTTCCAAGAGACCCAGTACTTC. It is translated as CASSATGQGFQETQYF.

This rearrangement joins TRBV5-1 to TRBJ2-7; D may correspond to TRBD1 or TRBD2 (5 bases each). The V end was cut by 3 bases, the J end by 3 bases, with 19 bases between. Germline V gene lookup returns CDR1 SGHRS and CDR2 YFSETQ. The CDR3 consists of 16 residues. DNA for the CDR3: TGCGCCAGCAGCTGGGACCCAACAAATTTCCACTACGAGCAGTACTTC. This codes for CASSWDPTNFHYEQYF.

This clonotype was seen a handful of times. The chain employs TRBV30 and TRBJ2-1, with D possibly being TRBD1 (6 bases). The CDR3 totals 13 residues. Trimming left V 2 bases short and J 8 bases short, with 13 bases between. The V gene's germline CDR1 is GTSNPN and CDR2 SVGIG (reference sequence). As DNA, the CDR3 is TGTGCCTGGAGTCTTCCAGGGGATTATGAGCAGTTCTTC. Its protein product is CAWSLPGDYEQFF.

This clonotype was counted ten times or more. V and J are TRBV27 and TRBJ2-3; a possible D gene is TRBD2 (5 bases). V gave up 7 bases and J gave up 7 bases, with 9 bases separating them. CDR3 length equals 11 residues. The germline CDR1 and CDR2 sequences are MNHEY and SMNVEV (reference sequence). CDR3 DNA sequence: TGTGCCAGCATCCGGGGTCATACGCAGTATTTT. Amino acids: CASIRGHTQYF.

This clonotype was observed many times. The J gene is TRBJ2-5, the V gene TRBV20-1; D unresolved. There are 14 residues in the CDR3. The V gene lost 0 bases and the J gene lost 9 bases, with 17 bases spanning the gap. CDR1 is DFQATT and CDR2 is SNEGSKA in the germline V gene (reference sequence). The CDR3 region is CSARDGVIVRPQYF. The DNA of the CDR3 is TGCAGTGCTAGAGATGGGGTGATAGTTCGACCCCAGTACTTC.

The chain is built from TRBV7-8 and TRBJ2-5; TRBD2 matches 9 bases. The CDR3 has 16 amino acids. V trimming: 4 bases; J trimming: 4 bases; junction bases outside the gene matches: 10. Per germline, CDR1 SGHVS and CDR2 FQNEAQ. Here the CDR3 reads CASSSGVAGDSETQYF. As DNA, the CDR3 is TGTGCCAGCAGCTCCGGGGTAGCGGGGGACTCAGAGACCCAGTACTTC.

This clonotype appeared many times. The chain links TRBV10-3 to TRBJ2-4; D might be TRBD1 (6 bases). This CDR3 contains 15 residues. Germline lookup yields CDR1 ENHRY and CDR2 SYGVKD. V shed 6 bases and J shed 1 base, with 13 bases lying between them. Here the CDR3 DNA reads TGTGCCATCAGCACAGGGAAAAGGGCCAAAAACATTCAGTACTTC. As protein: CAISTGKRAKNIQYF.

This clonotype has more than one count but fewer than ten. The V gene is TRBV27, the J gene TRBJ1-5; D ambiguous. Germline V gives CDR1 MNHEY, CDR2 SMNVEV (reference sequence). Trimming took 3 bases from V and 1 from J, leaving 7 bases between them. This CDR3 contains 14 residues. CDR3 loop: CASSFTGSNQPQHF. Here the CDR3 DNA reads TGTGCCAGCAGTTTTACCGGCAGCAATCAGCCCCAGCATTTT.

This clonotype showed up just a few times. The V gene is TRBV7-8, the J gene TRBJ1-1; no clear D gene. The length of the CDR3 is 13 residues. V was pared by 4 bases and J by 6 bases, with 12 bases between. CDR1 is SGHVS, CDR2 FQNEAQ, per germline. The CDR3 DNA reads TGTGCCAGCAGCTCCTCAGATCGCGCTGAAGCTTTCTTT. Its protein is CASSSSDRAEAFF.

This clonotype was counted a few times. The rearrangement links TRBV5-1 to TRBJ2-2; D is perhaps TRBD1 or TRBD2 (6 bases each). With 2 bases removed from V and 8 bases from J, the gap between germline ends came to 10 bases. CDR1 is SGHRS and CDR2 is YFSETQ in the germline V gene. The CDR3 runs 13 residues. The CDR3 bases are TGCGCCAGCAGCTTCAGGGGAGGAGGGGAGCTGTTTTTT. This translates into CASSFRGGGELFF.